The 27 T cell receptor beta chains reported below all come from one sample, sequenced in a study of cytomegalovirus exposure and HLA in healthy donors (dated by TCRdb to 2015 to 2018). Libraries were prepared through the immunoSEQ multiplex PCR assay. The multiplex PCR relied on a mix of 60 forward primers for TCR Vbeta segments and 13 reverse primers for TCR Jbeta segments. Not all clones reach the TCRdb copy of this immuneACCESS table, which keeps in-frame sequences only. Checked studies attribute under half of the gap to unresolved V genes and leave the rest unexplained. The sample includes more than 130,000 clones, with around 80% observed a single time. About 6.5% of the sample comes from the top ten. The specimen was PBMCs. The receptor source for this set is a man aged 35-49 years in good health and CMV-seropositive.

CDR3 in amino acids: CASSGGLAGVAGELFF. The CDR3 nucleotides are TGTGCCAGCAGTGGGGGACTAGCGGGAGTCGCTGGGGAGCTGTTTTTT. The chain combines TRBV2 with TRBJ2-2, with TRBD2 matching over 14 bases. CDR1 is SNHLY and CDR2 is FYNNEI in the germline V gene. The CDR3 consists of 16 residues. V lost 4 bases to trimming and J lost 8 bases; unmatched junction nucleotides: 6.

The chain combines TRBV7-9 with TRBJ1-1; tentatively, D is TRBD1 (5 bases). Trimming cost V 7 bases and J 2 bases, with 20 bases left between them. The CDR3 loop spans 16 amino acids. Germline V gene lookup returns CDR1 SEHNR and CDR2 FQNEAQ (reference sequence). In DNA, the CDR3 is TGTGCCAGCACCAAGGGGTCGGGAGGGATTAACACTGAAGCTTTCTTT. Encoded protein: CASTKGSGGINTEAFF.

This sequence joins TRBV5-8 and TRBJ1-5; a weak D match, TRBD1 (5 bases). Germline CDR1 SGHTS, CDR2 YDEGEE. V shed 2 bases and J shed 2 bases, with 14 bases lying between them. The CDR3 has 16 residues. CDR3 residues: CASSLLRVSRNQPQHF. In nucleotides, the CDR3 is TGTGCCAGCAGCTTACTCAGGGTTTCGCGCAATCAGCCCCAGCATTTT.

V gene TRBV2 combines with J gene TRBJ2-5; 13 bases map to TRBD2. The ends lost 6 bases at V and 1 base at J; junction bases unmatched: 8. There are 17 residues in the CDR3. Germline-derived CDR1 and CDR2 are SNHLY and FYNNEI. Written as DNA, the CDR3 is TGTGCCAGCAGCCTCGGACTAGCGGGGGCCTTCCAAGAGACCCAGTACTTC. It translates to CASSLGLAGAFQETQYF.

The rearrangement uses TRBV7-2 and TRBJ1-2; 9 nucleotides agree with TRBD1. There are 16 residues in the CDR3. After removal of 4 bases from V and 1 base from J, the junction contained 7 bases not matched to a gene. In germline, CDR1 is SGHTA, CDR2 FQGNSA. CDR3 residues: CASSSSGTGINYGYTF. The DNA of the CDR3 is TGTGCCAGCAGCTCCTCCGGGACAGGGATTAACTATGGCTACACCTTC.

In regard to this clone: The sample holds other DNA sequences that translate to the same CDR3. The chain recombines TRBV7-9 with TRBJ1-5; maybe TRBD1 (5 bases). V dropped 1 base and J dropped 0 bases, with 10 bases sitting between them. The germline V gene encodes CDR1 SEHNR and CDR2 FQNEAQ (reference sequence). The CDR3 extends over 16 amino acids. The CDR3 loop reads CASSLGTGDSNQPQHF. CDR3 bases: TGTGCCAGCAGCTTAGGGACGGGGGATAGCAATCAGCCCCAGCATTTT. The full variable domain, in which reference TRBV7-9 and TRBJ1-5 provide the parts outside the CDR3, is DTGVSQNPRHKITKRGQNVTFRCDPISEHNRLYWYRQTLGQGPEFLTYFQNEAQLEKSRLLSDRFSAERPKGSFSTLEIQRTEQGDSAMYLCASSLGTGDSNQPQHFGDGTRLSIL.

This rearrangement joins TRBV9 to TRBJ1-2; possibly TRBD1 for D (6 bases). CDR3 length: 12 amino acids. Trimming took off 6 bases at V and 5 bases at J, with 11 bases between the two ends. Germline lookup yields CDR1 SGDLS and CDR2 YYNGEE. This CDR3 is CASIRGGYGYTF. The CDR3 region has the DNA TGTGCCAGCATCAGGGGCGGTTATGGCTACACCTTC.

J is TRBJ2-1 and V is TRBV4-3; 10 bases are a match to TRBD2. The germline V gene encodes CDR1 LGHNA and CDR2 YSLEER. V gave up 1 base and J gave up 0 bases; unmatched junction bases: 3. There are 17 residues in the CDR3. The CDR3 bases are TGCGCCAGCAGCCAAGGTTCTAGCGGGAGCTCCTACAATGAGCAGTTCTTC. Its translation: CASSQGSSGSSYNEQFF.

The chain has TRBV7-9 and TRBJ1-2, with 7 nucleotides matching TRBD1. The J segment lost 6 bases and the V segment lost 1 base, leaving 11 bases of the junction unmatched. This CDR3 is built from 16 residues. From germline, CDR1 is SEHNR and CDR2 FQNEAQ (reference sequence). The DNA for the CDR3 is TGTGCCAGCAGCTTAGTGTTTTTTGGGCAGGGGGATGGCTACACCTTC. Amino acid sequence: CASSLVFFGQGDGYTF.

The V call is TRBV2, the J call TRBJ1-6; TRBD1 aligns across 11 bases. Germline V gene lookup returns CDR1 SNHLY and CDR2 FYNNEI. The CDR3 extends over 14 amino acids. V lost 6 bases to trimming and J lost 10 bases; unmatched junction nucleotides: 5. The chain's CDR3 is CASRRDRGGSPLHF. In DNA form, the CDR3 reads TGTGCCAGCAGACGGGACAGGGGGGGATCACCCCTCCACTTT.

This clone was seen more than once but under ten times. This chain links TRBV6-1 with TRBJ2-7, with D perhaps TRBD1 (5 bases). The CDR3 consists of 14 residues. Trimming took 0 bases from V and 2 from J, leaving 8 bases between them. CDR1 and CDR2 from the germline V gene are MNHNS and SASEGT. The CDR3 coding sequence is TGTGCCAGCAGTGAAGCTAGGGGCGCCTACGAGCAGTACTTC. Amino acids: CASSEARGAYEQYF.

The CDR3 region is CASLRGLTGEAFF. The CDR3 region has the DNA TGTGCCAGTTTAAGGGGTTTAACGGGTGAAGCTTTCTTT. The chain combines TRBV19 with TRBJ1-1, with D possibly matching TRBD1 (5 bases). Germline loops: CDR1 LNHDA, CDR2 SQIVND (reference sequence). The CDR3 covers 13 residues. Trimming took off 8 bases at V and 7 bases at J, with 17 bases between the two ends.

The chain links TRBV9 to TRBJ2-2; D possibly corresponds to TRBD2 (6 bases). From germline, CDR1 is SGDLS and CDR2 YYNGEE. Deletions cut 4 bases from V and 6 bases from J, with 22 bases between. The CDR3 extends over 17 amino acids. The CDR3 DNA reads TGTGCCAGCAGCACAAAGGCCGGGACTGGAGCGGCCGGGGAGCTGTTTTTT. Translating it yields CASSTKAGTGAAGELFF. Supplemented by reference TRBV9 and TRBJ2-2, the full variable domain reads DSGVTQTPKHLITATGQRVTLRCSPRSGDLSVYWYQQSLDQGLQFLIQYYNGEERAKGNILERFSAQQFPDLHSELNLSSLELGDSALYFCASSTKAGTGAAGELFFGEGSRLTVL.

This chain uses TRBV30 with TRBJ1-5; TRBD1 matches at 8 bases. Germline loops: CDR1 GTSNPN, CDR2 SVGIG (reference sequence). Losses at the gene ends were 1 base for V and 7 bases for J; bases not matched to a gene: 9. The CDR3 has 15 residues. This chain's CDR3 is CAWSGHSGGGQPQHF. The CDR3 nucleotides read TGTGCCTGGAGTGGCCACTCAGGGGGCGGACAGCCCCAGCATTTT. Looking up the rest from reference TRBV30 and TRBJ1-5 gives the full variable domain: SQTIHQWPATLVQPVGSPLSLECTVEGTSNPNLYWYRQAAGRGLQLLFYSVGIGQISSEVPQNLSASRPQDRQFILSSKKLLLSDSGFYLCAWSGHSGGGQPQHFGDGTRLSIL.

V usage is TRBV5-1 and J usage is TRBJ1-1, with 8 bases aligning to TRBD1. The germline gives CDR1 SGHRS, CDR2 YFSETQ. The CDR3 is 17 residues long. V was clipped by 1 base and J by 0 bases; unmatched bases: 8. The CDR3 reads CASSLLGQGSLNTEAFF. As DNA, the CDR3 is TGCGCCAGCAGCTTGTTAGGACAGGGAAGCTTGAACACTGAAGCTTTCTTT.

J is TRBJ2-5 and V is TRBV9; 8 nucleotides line up with TRBD1. The CDR3 loop spans 16 amino acids. CDR1 SGDLS and CDR2 YYNGEE come from the germline V gene. V lost 4 bases to trimming and J lost 4 bases; unmatched junction nucleotides: 12. The CDR3 DNA is TGTGCCAGCAGCTTTCGGGACAGGAATTTAGCAGAGACCCAGTACTTC. Protein sequence: CASSFRDRNLAETQYF.

The gene calls are TRBV4-3 and TRBJ2-7; D is uncertain. CDR3 size: 15 residues. CDR1 and CDR2 from the germline V gene are LGHNA and YSLEER. The V and J ends lost 4 bases and 1 base respectively, with 14 bases between them. CDR3 DNA: TGCGCCAGCAGCCCAATGCCAACAAGATCCTACGAGCAGTACTTC. Translation gives CASSPMPTRSYEQYF.

This chain connects TRBV6-6 to TRBJ1-3; TRBD1 agrees at 8 bases. V was pared by 4 bases and J by 3 bases, with 2 bases of the junction left unmatched. CDR3 length: 14 amino acids. From germline, CDR1 is MNHNY and CDR2 SVGAGI (reference sequence). This chain's CDR3 is CASSLDRDGNTIYF. CDR3 coding DNA: TGTGCCAGCAGTTTGGACAGGGATGGAAACACCATATATTTT.

This clone was recorded once. The chain is built from TRBV7-9 and TRBJ1-2; maybe TRBD1 (5 bases). CDR1 is SEHNR, CDR2 FQNEAQ, per germline (reference sequence). V was trimmed by 5 bases and J by 4 bases, leaving 17 bases between them. This CDR3 has 15 amino acids. This chain's CDR3 is CASSTQGGWGYGYTF. The CDR3 DNA follows: TGTGCCAGCAGCACCCAGGGAGGGTGGGGCTATGGCTACACCTTC.

This chain uses TRBV11-2 with TRBJ2-1; TRBD1 aligns across 10 bases. V shed 5 bases, J shed 13 bases, and the junction held 8 bases outside the gene matches. In germline, CDR1 is SGHAT, CDR2 FQNNGV. This CDR3 is built from 13 residues. The CDR3 DNA reads as TGTGCCAGCAGCACCGGGACAGGGGCCGCCCAGTTCTTC. Translated, it gives CASSTGTGAAQFF. Supplemented by reference TRBV11-2 and TRBJ2-1, the full variable domain reads EAGVAQSPRYKIIEKRQSVAFWCNPISGHATLYWYQQILGQGPKLLIQFQNNGVVDDSQLPKDRFSAERLKGVDSTLKIQPAKLEDSAVYLCASSTGTGAAQFFGPGTRLTVL.

DNA for the CDR3: TGCGCCAGCAGCTCGGGACAGGGGCTTACTGAAGCTTTCTTT. Translating it yields CASSSGQGLTEAFF. V is TRBV5-1 and J is TRBJ1-1, with 10 bases identical to TRBD1. Per the germline V gene, CDR1 is SGHRS and CDR2 is YFSETQ. V lost 3 bases, J lost 5 bases, and 4 bases stayed unmatched. The CDR3 has 14 amino acids.

The chain joins TRBV19 to TRBJ2-6, with D tentatively TRBD1 (6 bases). V was trimmed by 1 base and J by 1 base, leaving 17 bases between them. Germline V gene lookup returns CDR1 LNHDA and CDR2 SQIVND (reference sequence). There are 19 residues in the CDR3. CDR3 residues: CASSIGRLGAMSGANVLTF. The CDR3 region has the DNA TGTGCCAGTAGTATAGGGAGGCTGGGGGCGATGTCTGGGGCCAACGTCCTGACTTTC.

V gene TRBV7-8 combines with J gene TRBJ1-5; possible D gene TRBD1, 6 bases. The CDR3 extends over 14 amino acids. Trimming shortened V by 8 bases and J by 7 bases, and 18 bases separated the two germline ends. In germline, CDR1 is SGHVS, CDR2 FQNEAQ. In DNA, the CDR3 is TGTGCCAGCCTGCCGGGGGGGGGCGCACAGCCCCAGCATTTT. This sequence encodes CASLPGGGAQPQHF.

This clone was observed a single time. The genes are TRBV5-1 and TRBJ1-5, with no clear D. CDR3 length equals 16 residues. V was cut by 5 bases and J by 2 bases, with 17 bases left in between. Germline V gene data show CDR1 as SGHRS and CDR2 as YFSETQ. DNA of the CDR3: TGCGCCAGCAGTATTGGGGAGCTTTTCGGCAATCAGCCCCAGCATTTT. Amino acids: CASSIGELFGNQPQHF.

This clone was detected a few times. The rearrangement links TRBV4-1 to TRBJ1-1, with 7 bases aligning to TRBD1. The V segment lost 4 bases and the J segment 7 bases; nucleotides outside the gene matches: 12. This CDR3 spans 15 amino acids. CDR1 MGHRA and CDR2 YSYEKL come from the germline V gene. The CDR3 sequence: CASSPIPTGTGEAFF. DNA of the CDR3: TGCGCCAGCAGCCCAATACCGACAGGGACGGGTGAAGCTTTCTTT.

A single count supports this clone. V and J are TRBV15 and TRBJ1-3; no clear D. The germline V gene has CDR1 LNHNV and CDR2 YYDKDF (reference sequence). V lost 3 bases to trimming and J lost 0 bases, with 9 bases between them. The CDR3 has 15 residues. The CDR3 reads CATSSRTRSGNTIYF. The CDR3 DNA follows: TGTGCCACCAGCAGTCGAACTCGCTCTGGAAACACCATATATTTT.

This rearrangement joins TRBV7-2 to TRBJ2-5; D unclear. Germline CDR1 is SGHTA and CDR2 is FQGNSA. CDR3 length equals 15 residues. The V and J ends lost 0 bases and 0 bases respectively, with 8 bases between them. In nucleotides, the CDR3 is TGTGCCAGCAGCTTAGCTTCGGCGGACCAAGAGACCCAGTACTTC. Amino acids: CASSLASADQETQYF.